Listed below are T cell receptor beta chains from one sample, sequenced in a study of blood T cell repertoires in COVID-19. TCRdb's copy holds only in-frame clones and misses some; the assay was immunoSEQ multiplex PCR. The profile covers a few hundred thousand clones, with about 82% appearing a single time and about 12% taken by the ten largest. The source material was peripheral blood. All receptors come from a man older than 75 with acute or convalescent COVID-19. CDR3s include the opening cysteine and the closing phenylalanine or tryptophan. D genes are given only for firm matches. Only some rows state a clone size, as once, few, many or a class for expanded clones.

DNA | CDR3 | J | size | D | V
TGTGCCAGCGGGGGACTAGCGGGAGCCCAAGAGACCCAGTACTTC | CASGGLAGAQETQYF | TRBJ2-5 | NA | TRBD2 | TRBV2
TGCGCCAGCAGCCCCCACATTACCGGGAGTTACAATGAGCAGTTCTTC | CASSPHITGSYNEQFF | TRBJ2-1 | NA | NA | TRBV4-1
TGCGCCAGCAGCCTATCCCTAGGAGTCGGTGAAGCTTTCTTT | CASSLSLGVGEAFF | TRBJ1-1 | NA | NA | TRBV5-1
TGCAGCGTTGGAGGGACAGGGGGCCGCTATGGCTACACCTTC | CSVGGTGGRYGYTF | TRBJ1-2 | NA | TRBD1 | TRBV29-1
TGTGCCAGCAGCTTCGGGGGGCTCAACACTGAAGCTTTCTTT | CASSFGGLNTEAFF | TRBJ1-1 | once | NA | TRBV3-1/TRBV3-2
TGTGCCAGCAGCCAAGAAATACGGACTAGCGGGGGCGGGGAGCAGTTCTTC | CASSQEIRTSGGGEQFF | TRBJ2-1 | NA | TRBD2 | TRBV4-2
TGTGCCAGCGAGGCCCCCGGGACAGGAGCCCTCTCTGGAAACACCATATATTTT | CASEAPGTGALSGNTIYF | TRBJ1-3 | NA | TRBD1 | TRBV6-9
TGCGCCAGCAGCCAGGGACTGCAAGAGACCCAGTACTTC | CASSQGLQETQYF | TRBJ2-5 | NA | NA | TRBV4-1
TGTGCCAGCAGCTTGGAATGGGACAGGGGTAGCAATCAGCCCCAGCATTTT | CASSLEWDRGSNQPQHF | TRBJ1-5 | NA | TRBD1 | TRBV5-5
TGTGCCATCAGTGAGTCTGGAGGGAGGGACTTTAACTATGGCTACACCTTC | CAISESGGRDFNYGYTF | TRBJ1-2 | few | NA | TRBV10-3
TGCGCCAGCAGCTTGTTGGGACAGGACTACGAGCAGTACTTC | CASSLLGQDYEQYF | TRBJ2-7 | NA | TRBD1 | TRBV5-1
TGTGCCAGCAGCCCCGAGCCCTATAGCAATCAGCCCCAGCATTTT | CASSPEPYSNQPQHF | TRBJ1-5 | NA | NA | TRBV7-9
TGTGCCACCAGCGGCCCAGGGGTCGGCCAAGAGACCCAGTACTTC | CATSGPGVGQETQYF | TRBJ2-5 | few | NA | TRBV15
TGTGCCAGCAGCTTGGGAGTTACTAGCGGGGTGGGAGAGACCCAGTACTTC | CASSLGVTSGVGETQYF | TRBJ2-5 | NA | TRBD2 | TRBV7-6
TGTGCCAGCAGCTTGGTGCGGGACAGGGGTGACTATGGCTACACCTTC | CASSLVRDRGDYGYTF | TRBJ1-2 | once | TRBD1 | TRBV5-4
TGCGCCAGCAGCCACTCGACAGGGGCGGGCGGCTACACCTTC | CASSHSTGAGGYTF | TRBJ1-2 | NA | TRBD1 | TRBV4-3
TGTGCCAGCTCACCGACAGGGGGGACTAATGAAAAACTGTTTTTT | CASSPTGGTNEKLFF | TRBJ1-4 | once | TRBD1 | TRBV18
TGTGCCAGCAGCCCCGGTCGGGGGATGCCCGGGGAGCTGTTTTTT | CASSPGRGMPGELFF | TRBJ2-2 | NA | NA | TRBV11-2
TGCAGCGTCACGGGGGGCAGAGGTAGCAATCAGCCCCAGCATTTT | CSVTGGRGSNQPQHF | TRBJ1-5 | few | NA | TRBV29-1
TGTGCCACCAGCAGAGGGAGCGCTGGAAACACCATATATTTT | CATSRGSAGNTIYF | TRBJ1-3 | NA | NA | TRBV15
TGTGCCAGCAGCCCAGGACAGGGGGTGGCCGGGGAGCTGTTTTTT | CASSPGQGVAGELFF | TRBJ2-2 | NA | TRBD1 | TRBV9
TGTGCCAGTACAGGGGCCCAAGAGACCCAGTACTTC | CASTGAQETQYF | TRBJ2-5 | once | NA | TRBV19
TGCGCCAGCAGCCAAGATCCCAGGGGTAAACTGTTTTTT | CASSQDPRGKLFF | TRBJ1-4 | NA | NA | TRBV4-1
TGTGCCATCAGTGACCGTGGGGTGGGAGGATCCTACAATGAGCAGTTCTTC | CAISDRGVGGSYNEQFF | TRBJ2-1 | NA | NA | TRBV10-3
TGTGCCAGCAGCATTCGACTAGCGGGGGGAACAGATACGCAGTATTTT | CASSIRLAGGTDTQYF | TRBJ2-3 | NA | TRBD2 | TRBV5-4
TGTGCCAGCAGCGGGTCGACCTCCTACGAGCAGTACTTC | CASSGSTSYEQYF | TRBJ2-7 | NA | NA | TRBV12-3/TRBV12-4
TGTGCCAGCAGCGGCACGACAGGGCCTAGGGAGCAGTACTTC | CASSGTTGPREQYF | TRBJ2-7 | NA | TRBD1 | TRBV11-2
TGCGCCAGCAGCTTGGGGCAGGGCTTAGGCACTGAAGCTTTCTTT | CASSLGQGLGTEAFF | TRBJ1-1 | once | NA | TRBV5-1
TGTGCCAGCAGTTCCTCTCTGACAGGGAACACTGAAGCTTTCTTT | CASSSSLTGNTEAFF | TRBJ1-1 | NA | NA | TRBV2
TGTGCCAGCAGTTTTCGCGGGGTGGGCTATGGCTACACCTTC | CASSFRGVGYGYTF | TRBJ1-2 | NA | NA | TRBV28
TGCAGCGTTGGACAGGGCGATAATTCACCCCTCCACTTT | CSVGQGDNSPLHF | TRBJ1-6 | NA | TRBD1 | TRBV29-1
TGTGCCATCCCCCGAGGCGGGAGGGCAGATGAGCAGTTCTTC | CAIPRGGRADEQFF | TRBJ2-1 | NA | TRBD2 | TRBV15
TGCGCCAGCCACGGACAGGAGAACACTGAAGCTTTCTTT | CASHGQENTEAFF | TRBJ1-1 | NA | TRBD1 | TRBV5-1
TGTGCCATCAGTGACTCAGGGGGCTCCTACAATGAGCAGTTCTTC | CAISDSGGSYNEQFF | TRBJ2-1 | NA | TRBD1 | TRBV10-3
TGTGCCAGTATTAGGCAGGGGAACACTGAAGCTTTCTTT | CASIRQGNTEAFF | TRBJ1-1 | NA | NA | TRBV19
TGTGCCAGCAGCCGCGGGGGGACAACCCCTGAAGCTTTCTTT | CASSRGGTTPEAFF | TRBJ1-1 | NA | NA | TRBV7-2
TGCGCCAGCAGCGACTTTGGAGAGCAGTACTTC | CASSDFGEQYF | TRBJ2-7 | few | NA | TRBV5-1